One sample yielded the 29 T cell receptor beta chains listed below, sequenced in a study of blood T cell repertoires in COVID-19. Produced via immunoSEQ multiplex PCR; TCRdb's table is partial and in-frame only. The sample lists approximately 150,000 clones, 81% occurring once. Material for sequencing was peripheral blood. The receptors here all came from a human donor in a cohort sampled during active COVID-19.

This clone was detected a few times. V usage is TRBV2 and J usage is TRBJ2-2; unclear D gene. Germline CDR1 is SNHLY and CDR2 is FYNNEI. The CDR3 covers 14 residues. Trimming removed 4 bases from V and 1 base from J, with 7 bases in between. Here the CDR3 reads CASSVLVNTGELFF. CDR3 in DNA: TGTGCCAGCAGTGTGCTAGTGAACACCGGGGAGCTGTTTTTT.

The chain joins TRBV7-2 to TRBJ1-3, with D perhaps TRBD1 (5 bases). The CDR3 is 13 residues long. Trimming shortened V by 5 bases and J by 4 bases, and 9 bases separated the two germline ends. Germline V CDR1 and CDR2: SGHTA, FQGNSA. For the CDR3, the DNA is TGTGCCAGCAGCAAAGACAGAGGAAACACCATATATTTT. It translates to CASSKDRGNTIYF.

The rearrangement joins TRBV28 to TRBJ1-1, with D hard to call. Germline CDR1 reads MDHEN; CDR2 reads SYDVKM. V was cut by 8 bases and J by 1 base, with 8 bases left in between. The CDR3 has 12 amino acids. The CDR3: CASGPWNTEAFF. The CDR3 coding sequence is TGTGCCAGCGGCCCCTGGAACACTGAAGCTTTCTTT. The variable domain in full, with the rest retrieved from reference TRBV28 and TRBJ1-1, is DVKVTQSSRYLVKRTGEKVFLECVQDMDHENMFWYRQDPGLGLRLIYFSYDVKMKEKGDIPEGYSVSREKKERFSLILESASTNQTSMYLCASGPWNTEAFFGQGTRLTVV.

The chain joins TRBV7-2 to TRBJ2-7; D uncertain. CDR3 length: 13 residues. Germline V lookup: CDR1 SGHTA, CDR2 FQGNSA. The germline V and J ends were trimmed by 5 bases and 3 bases, with 11 bases remaining between them. This CDR3 reads CASSLDGFYEQYF. Written as DNA, the CDR3 is TGTGCCAGCAGCCTTGACGGGTTCTACGAGCAGTACTTC.

The chain couples TRBV29-1 to TRBJ2-7; possible D gene TRBD1, 6 bases. With 1 base removed from V and 3 bases from J, the gap between germline ends came to 13 bases. The length of the CDR3 is 14 residues. Per germline, CDR1 SQVTM and CDR2 ANQGSEA. In DNA form, the CDR3 reads TGCAGCGTTGAAGCTGGCCAAGGGGGCTACGAGCAGTACTTC. This translates into CSVEAGQGGYEQYF.

V gene TRBV4-1 combines with J gene TRBJ2-7; 12 bases align to TRBD2. The CDR3 loop spans 17 amino acids. V shed 1 base, J shed 4 bases, and the junction held 8 bases outside the gene matches. Germline lookup yields CDR1 MGHRA and CDR2 YSYEKL. The CDR3 region has the DNA TGCGCCAGCAGCCAAGTGGTGACTAGCGGGAGTTATTACGAGCAGTACTTC. Residues: CASSQVVTSGSYYEQYF.

The V and J genes are TRBV6-5 and TRBJ1-6; 8 nucleotides match TRBD1. V trimming: 6 bases; J trimming: 9 bases; junction bases outside the gene matches: 7. The CDR3 has 14 residues. The germline CDR1 and CDR2 sequences are MNHEY and SVGAGI. Here the CDR3 reads CASRTGQDSSPLHF. The CDR3 bases are TGTGCCAGCAGAACGGGACAGGACAGTTCACCCCTCCACTTT.

This clone was observed a few times. The chain couples TRBV19 to TRBJ2-5; D possibly corresponds to TRBD2 (5 bases). The CDR3 extends over 14 amino acids. CDR1 and CDR2 (germline): LNHDA, SQIVND (reference sequence). The V end was cut by 6 bases, the J end by 1 base, with 12 bases between. CDR3 in amino acids: CASRFSGSQETQYF. The CDR3 coding sequence is TGTGCCAGTAGGTTCTCGGGGTCCCAAGAGACCCAGTACTTC.

The rearrangement joins TRBV7-9 to TRBJ2-2; 10 bases map to TRBD2. This CDR3 has 14 amino acids. V was pared by 7 bases and J by 9 bases, with 8 bases of the junction left unmatched. Germline CDR1 is SEHNR and CDR2 is FQNEAQ (reference sequence). CDR3 nucleotides: TGTGCCAGCAATCTAGCGGGGGCAAGACGGGAGCTGTTTTTT. Translated: CASNLAGARRELFF. The whole variable domain, remainder taken from reference TRBV7-9 and TRBJ2-2, is DTGVSQNPRHKITKRGQNVTFRCDPISEHNRLYWYRQTLGQGPEFLTYFQNEAQLEKSRLLSDRFSAERPKGSFSTLEIQRTEQGDSAMYLCASNLAGARRELFFGEGSRLTVL.

The chain recombines TRBV18 with TRBJ2-7; 13 positions agree with TRBD2. V shed 3 bases, J shed 6 bases, and the junction held 5 bases outside the gene matches. The CDR3 runs 15 residues. CDR1 KGHSH and CDR2 LQKENI come from the germline V gene. The CDR3 coding sequence is TGTGCCAGCTCACCCGGACTAGCGGGAGATATCGAGCAGTACTTC. This codes for CASSPGLAGDIEQYF.

The V call is TRBV7-3, the J call TRBJ2-1, with a weak D call TRBD2 (6 bases). The germline gives CDR1 SGHTA, CDR2 FQGTGA. Trimming shortened V by 5 bases and J by 5 bases, and 19 bases separated the two germline ends. The CDR3 spans 16 residues. Here the CDR3 DNA reads TGTGCCAGCAGCCGAAGGATGGGGACTGCGGACAATGAGCAGTTCTTC. The encoded protein is CASSRRMGTADNEQFF.

The chain employs TRBV19 and TRBJ1-3, with a weak D call TRBD1 (5 bases). The germline gives CDR1 LNHDA, CDR2 SQIVND (reference sequence). The V end was cut by 5 bases, the J end by 3 bases, with 17 bases between. This CDR3 has 16 amino acids. CDR3 DNA sequence: TGTGCCAGTAGTTCCCTCGGTCGGACACTTGGAAACACCATATATTTT. Translated, it gives CASSSLGRTLGNTIYF.

V gene TRBV9 combines with J gene TRBJ2-7, with 7 bases that match TRBD1. CDR3 size: 13 residues. With V trimmed by 4 bases and J by 3 bases, 4 bases remained unmatched. Per germline, CDR1 SGDLS and CDR2 YYNGEE. CDR3 bases: TGTGCCAGCAGCCTCCGACAGGGCTACGAGCAGTACTTC. This codes for CASSLRQGYEQYF.

This clone came up once. The chain carries TRBV7-2 and TRBJ2-3; possible D gene TRBD1, 5 bases. Germline V CDR1 and CDR2: SGHTA, FQGNSA. The length of the CDR3 is 14 residues. Between the trimmed V and J ends, which lost 6 bases and 6 bases, there was a span of 16 bases. Here the CDR3 reads CASRTDRQVDTQYF. As DNA, the CDR3 is TGTGCCAGCAGAACCGACAGACAAGTGGATACGCAGTATTTT.

V is TRBV9 and J is TRBJ2-6, with a possible D match to TRBD2 (6 bases). This CDR3 has 18 amino acids. V dropped 0 bases and J dropped 1 base, with 14 bases sitting between them. Germline-derived CDR1 and CDR2 are SGDLS and YYNGEE. DNA of the CDR3: TGTGCCAGCAGCGTAGAACCGGGAGCTGCTTCTGGGGCCAACGTCCTGACTTTC. This codes for CASSVEPGAASGANVLTF.

This clone was recorded a few times. The chain couples TRBV18 to TRBJ2-3, with TRBD1 as a possible D gene (5 bases). The CDR3 has 13 amino acids. Trimming cost V 3 bases and J 6 bases, with 10 bases left between them. Germline V CDR1 and CDR2: KGHSH, LQKENI. CDR3 coding DNA: TGTGCCAGCTCACCTCAGGGTGGTGATACGCAGTATTTT. Encoded protein: CASSPQGGDTQYF.

This sequence joins TRBV6-2 or TRBV6-3 and TRBJ2-7; D ambiguous. This CDR3 is 15 amino acids long. From germline, CDR1 is MNHEY and CDR2 SVGEGT. V was trimmed by 1 base and J by 2 bases, leaving 12 bases between them. CDR3 sequence: CASSYYARNPYEQYF. CDR3 DNA sequence: TGTGCCAGCAGTTACTACGCTAGGAATCCCTACGAGCAGTACTTC.

The chain uses TRBV6-2 or TRBV6-3 and TRBJ2-5; 7 bases match TRBD1. The CDR3 is made up of 15 amino acids. With V trimmed by 0 bases and J by 4 bases, 5 bases remained unmatched. Germline V CDR1 and CDR2: MNHEY, SVGEGT. This chain's CDR3 is CASSYSRQGVETQYF. The CDR3 nucleotides read TGTGCCAGCAGTTACTCTCGACAGGGCGTAGAGACCCAGTACTTC.

The chain is built from TRBV2 and TRBJ2-5; D unresolved. The CDR3 has 12 amino acids. CDR1 and CDR2 (germline): SNHLY, FYNNEI. V was trimmed by 4 bases and J by 5 bases, leaving 8 bases between them. Written as DNA, the CDR3 is TGTGCCAGCAGTGCCGGGTGGGAGACCCAGTACTTC. This codes for CASSAGWETQYF.

The chain has TRBV18 and TRBJ1-1, with 9 bases lining up with TRBD1. With 2 bases clipped from V and 3 bases from J, the junction kept 4 bases outside the gene matches. There are 15 residues in the CDR3. CDR1 KGHSH and CDR2 LQKENI come from the germline V gene. CDR3 in DNA: TGTGCCAGCTCACCAAAGGGACAGGGATACACTGAAGCTTTCTTT. Its translation: CASSPKGQGYTEAFF.

V and J are TRBV3-1 (or the pseudogene TRBV3-2) and TRBJ1-1; possible D gene TRBD1, 6 bases. Germline V gives CDR1 LGHDT, CDR2 YNNKEL (reference sequence). This CDR3 is 14 amino acids long. Trimming shortened V by 6 bases and J by 1 base, and 12 bases separated the two germline ends. The CDR3 loop reads CASRTGHSNTEAFF. The CDR3 DNA sequence: TGTGCCAGCAGAACGGGACACTCGAACACTGAAGCTTTCTTT.

The rearrangement joins TRBV12-3 or TRBV12-4 to TRBJ1-2; the match to TRBD1 covers 8 bases. The CDR3 is 13 amino acids. The V segment lost 6 bases and the J segment 4 bases; nucleotides outside the gene matches: 4. This chain's CDR3 is CASRKQGGYGYTF. DNA of the CDR3: TGTGCCAGCAGGAAACAGGGGGGCTATGGCTACACCTTC.

This clone was counted once. This chain links TRBV7-2 with TRBJ1-1, with a tentative D call TRBD1 (5 bases). The CDR3 covers 14 residues. V was trimmed by 1 base and J by 2 bases, leaving 8 bases between them. The germline gives CDR1 SGHTA, CDR2 FQGNSA. In DNA form, the CDR3 reads TGTGCCAGCAGCTTAGTGGGGCCAAACACTGAAGCTTTCTTT. Translation: CASSLVGPNTEAFF.

The table lists this clone with a count of one. This sequence joins TRBV19 and TRBJ2-7; 10 nucleotides match TRBD2. This CDR3 is 15 amino acids long. V gave up 10 bases and J gave up 1 base; unmatched junction bases: 10. The V gene's germline CDR1 is LNHDA and CDR2 SQIVND (reference sequence). The CDR3 region is CATQTGTSASYEQYF. The CDR3 region has the DNA TGTGCCACCCAAACCGGGACTAGCGCTTCCTACGAGCAGTACTTC.

The rearrangement links TRBV7-3 to TRBJ2-1; possibly TRBD2 for D (6 bases). V lost 4 bases and J lost 3, with 13 bases in between. The CDR3 covers 15 residues. Germline V gene data show CDR1 as SGHTA and CDR2 as FQGTGA. The CDR3 coding sequence is TGTGCCAGCAGCTGGGGAAGCGGGTTCTACAATGAGCAGTTCTTC. It encodes CASSWGSGFYNEQFF.

J is TRBJ1-2 and V is TRBV28, with unresolved D. Trimming took off 1 base at V and 7 bases at J, with 7 bases between the two ends. Germline V gene data show CDR1 as MDHEN and CDR2 as SYDVKM. This CDR3 comprises 12 residues. The CDR3: CASSLLSIGYTF. CDR3 DNA: TGTGCCAGCAGTTTATTGAGTATTGGCTACACCTTC.

The chain links TRBV6-2 or TRBV6-3 to TRBJ2-7; TRBD2 matches at 13 bases. Germline V gene sequence: CDR1 MNHEY, CDR2 SVGEGT. The V segment lost 2 bases and the J segment 6 bases; nucleotides outside the gene matches: 4. The length of the CDR3 is 15 residues. The DNA for the CDR3 is TGTGCCAGCAGTTACCGGGGACTAGCGGGATTCGAGCAGTACTTC. This translates into CASSYRGLAGFEQYF.

The rearrangement joins TRBV3-1 (or the pseudogene TRBV3-2) to TRBJ2-7; possible D gene TRBD1, 5 bases. Germline CDR1 LGHDT, CDR2 YNNKEL (reference sequence). V shed 1 base and J shed 6 bases, with 7 bases lying between them. The CDR3 is made up of 12 amino acids. CDR3 DNA sequence: TGTGCCAGCAGCCAAGGGGGCTCCGAGCAGTACTTC. Amino acids: CASSQGGSEQYF.

This clone was counted a single time. V and J are TRBV6-2 or TRBV6-3 and TRBJ2-7; 12 positions match TRBD2. Germline lookup yields CDR1 MNHEY and CDR2 SVGEGT. V lost 6 bases to trimming and J lost 2 bases; unmatched junction nucleotides: 5. The CDR3 loop spans 15 amino acids. Here the CDR3 reads CASSSTSGRTYEQYF. CDR3 coding DNA: TGTGCCAGCAGCTCCACTAGCGGGAGGACCTACGAGCAGTACTTC.